This T cell receptor beta chain appears in the sequencing data of a study of PD-1 blockade in classical Hodgkin lymphoma. Notes on the study in general: A reduction in baseline TCR diversity was reportedly seen in newly diagnosed patients relative to healthy donors.

Trimming stripped 2 bases from V and 0 bases from J, with 4 bases between. The CDR3 has 14 residues. Germline-derived CDR1 and CDR2 are KGHSH and LQKENI. Produced via immunoSEQ multiplex PCR; TCRdb's table is partial and in-frame only. The repertoire holds around 20,000 clones, with 75% to 90% as singletons. Every one of the patients relapsed after autologous stem cell transplantation (brentuximab vedotin exposure was variable). To note about this clone: Its antigen remains unknown.

This TCR was recovered from a human donor with classical Hodgkin lymphoma. The rearrangement joins TRBV18 to TRBJ1-4, with D uncertain. The sample was peripheral blood mononuclear cells (PBMCs), taken before the second cycle of nivolumab. The CDR3 reads CASSPVATNEKLFF. In nucleotides, the CDR3 is TGTGCCAGCTCACCAGTTGCAACTAATGAAAAACTGTTTTTT.